One sample yielded the 11 T cell receptor beta chains listed below, sequenced in a study of blood T cell repertoires in COVID-19. TCRdb's copy holds only in-frame clones and misses some; the assay was immunoSEQ multiplex PCR. The table includes about 260,000 clones, just under 85% detected once. Source material: peripheral blood. The receptors were gathered from a woman older than 75 with acute or convalescent COVID-19.

CDR3 sequence: CSVDRGSDTQYF. The CDR3 coding sequence is TGCAGCGTTGATCGGGGATCAGATACGCAGTATTTT. V usage is TRBV29-1 and J usage is TRBJ2-3, with TRBD2 as a possible D gene (5 bases). From germline, CDR1 is SQVTM and CDR2 ANQGSEA. CDR3 size: 12 residues. Trimming pared 3 bases from V and 4 bases from J, leaving 8 bases between.

This clone occurred a few times. The chain employs TRBV5-1 and TRBJ2-2; 7 positions agree with TRBD2. Trimming at V came to 0 bases and at J to 4 bases, leaving 9 bases not matched to a gene. Germline CDR1 SGHRS, CDR2 YFSETQ. The CDR3 runs to 17 residues. CDR3 sequence: CASSLGTRTSVTGELFF. CDR3 sequence (DNA): TGCGCCAGCAGCTTGGGAACGCGGACTAGTGTCACCGGGGAGCTGTTTTTT.

This chain connects TRBV7-2 to TRBJ2-7; D remains ambiguous. Per the germline V gene, CDR1 is SGHTA and CDR2 is FQGNSA. Trimming removed 5 bases at V and 4 bases at J, with 15 bases between. This CDR3 region has 14 residues. The CDR3 spells CASSPLRQRYEQYF. CDR3 sequence (DNA): TGTGCCAGCAGCCCTTTGAGACAAAGATACGAGCAGTACTTC.

The V gene is TRBV5-4, the J gene TRBJ2-2; 12 nucleotides line up with TRBD1. Per germline, CDR1 SGHNT and CDR2 YYREEE (reference sequence). Unmatched junction bases numbered 2, after V lost 0 bases and J lost 5 bases. The CDR3 extends over 16 amino acids. The CDR3 DNA reads as TGTGCCAGCAGCTTGGGGGGACAGGGGGCTACCGGGGAGCTGTTTTTT. It specifies CASSLGGQGATGELFF. The variable domain in full, with the rest retrieved from reference TRBV5-4 and TRBJ2-2, is ETGVTQSPTHLIKTRGQQVTLRCSSQSGHNTVSWYQQALGQGPQFIFQYYREEENGRGNFPPRFSGLQFPNYSSELNVNALELDDSALYLCASSLGGQGATGELFFGEGSRLTVL.

The gene calls are TRBV19 and TRBJ2-3, with 8 bases aligning to TRBD2. The junction had 7 bases not matched to a gene; V was cut back by 7 bases and J by 1 base. Per the germline V gene, CDR1 is LNHDA and CDR2 is SQIVND (reference sequence). CDR3 length equals 15 residues. CDR3 region: CASTPGGAGTDTQYF. As DNA, the CDR3 is TGTGCCAGTACCCCCGGGGGGGCCGGCACAGATACGCAGTATTTT.

This chain links TRBV10-3 with TRBJ2-1; 10 nucleotides line up with TRBD2. The V gene's germline CDR1 is ENHRY and CDR2 SYGVKD. CDR3 length: 15 residues. V was pared by 5 bases and J by 3 bases, with 4 bases of the junction left unmatched. CDR3 coding DNA: TGTGCCATCAGTAAAGCGGGAGGGGACTACAATGAGCAGTTCTTC. It encodes CAISKAGGDYNEQFF.

The chain employs TRBV7-2 and TRBJ2-2; no reliable D call. Germline CDR1 is SGHTA and CDR2 is FQGNSA. Trimming pared 2 bases from V and 1 base from J, leaving 5 bases between. The CDR3 is made up of 14 amino acids. The CDR3 DNA is TGTGCCAGCAGCTTACGAGGGAACACCGGGGAGCTGTTTTTT. Residues: CASSLRGNTGELFF.

The rearrangement links TRBV7-6 to TRBJ2-1, with 7 bases aligning to TRBD2. CDR3 length: 16 amino acids. CDR1 SGHVS and CDR2 FNYEAQ come from the germline V gene. V shed 5 bases and J 3 bases; nucleotides not matched to a gene: 10. The CDR3 bases are TGTGCCAGCAGCCCTATCCAGCGGGATATCTACAATGAGCAGTTCTTC. It encodes CASSPIQRDIYNEQFF.

The table lists this clone with a few counts. This chain uses TRBV5-1 with TRBJ1-3, with D unclear. Trimming removed 1 base at V and 0 bases at J, with 8 bases between. This CDR3 has 15 residues. Germline V gene sequence: CDR1 SGHRS, CDR2 YFSETQ. The CDR3, as DNA: TGCGCCAGCAGCTTGCCAAGCGTCTCTGGAAACACCATATATTTT. Translation: CASSLPSVSGNTIYF.

This clone appeared many times. The chain couples TRBV11-2 to TRBJ2-2, with 10 bases fitting TRBD2. CDR3 length: 17 amino acids. The ends lost 0 bases at V and 2 bases at J; junction bases unmatched: 3. Germline CDR1 reads SGHAT; CDR2 reads FQNNGV. The DNA of the CDR3 is TGTGCCAGCAGCTTAGATAGCGGGGGGCTTAACACCGGGGAGCTGTTTTTT. Encoded protein: CASSLDSGGLNTGELFF.

A few counts support this clone. The J gene is TRBJ1-2, the V gene TRBV2; 9 bases map to TRBD1. Germline V CDR1 and CDR2: SNHLY, FYNNEI. V lost 10 bases to trimming and J lost 5 bases; unmatched junction nucleotides: 11. The CDR3 is 14 residues long. Written as DNA, the CDR3 is TGTGCCAAGGTAAGTTCGGACAGGGGTTATGGCTACACCTTC. Protein product: CAKVSSDRGYGYTF.